Following are 5 T cell receptor beta chains from one sample sequenced in a study of blood T cell repertoires in COVID-19. TCRdb's table, derived via immunoSEQ multiplex PCR, lists solely in-frame clones and lacks some. The table shows about 140,000 clones, with about 80% occurring only once. Sample: peripheral blood. The receptor source for this set is a woman in her fifties or sixties with acute or convalescent COVID-19.

V is TRBV7-9 and J is TRBJ2-2, with 8 positions matching TRBD2. Germline V lookup: CDR1 SEHNR, CDR2 FQNEAQ (reference sequence). The V and J ends lost 4 bases and 4 bases, in that order; junction bases with no gene match: 2. The CDR3 is 14 residues long. Written as DNA, the CDR3 is TGTGCCAGCAGCTCCGGGAGGGCCACCGGGGAGCTGTTTTTT. This sequence encodes CASSSGRATGELFF. The full variable domain, rest sourced from reference TRBV7-9 and TRBJ2-2, is DTGVSQNPRHKITKRGQNVTFRCDPISEHNRLYWYRQTLGQGPEFLTYFQNEAQLEKSRLLSDRFSAERPKGSFSTLEIQRTEQGDSAMYLCASSSGRATGELFFGEGSRLTVL.

This sequence joins TRBV28 and TRBJ2-1; D uncertain. The V gene's germline CDR1 is MDHEN and CDR2 SYDVKM. The CDR3 covers 11 residues. V lost 4 bases and J 9 bases, leaving 7 bases between the germline ends. The CDR3 DNA sequence: TGTGCCAGCAGTTGGCGGAGTGAGCAGTTCTTC. Its protein is CASSWRSEQFF.

The rearrangement links TRBV27 to TRBJ1-1; D ambiguous. V was cut by 1 base and J by 0 bases, with 6 bases left in between. Germline V gene data show CDR1 as MNHEY and CDR2 as SMNVEV (reference sequence). The CDR3 length is 14 residues. For the CDR3, the DNA is TGTGCCAGCAGTTTATATCAGGTGAACACTGAAGCTTTCTTT. It specifies CASSLYQVNTEAFF.

This clone was seen a handful of times. This chain links TRBV24-1 with TRBJ1-6; weak D call: TRBD1 (5 bases). The V and J ends lost 8 bases and 5 bases respectively, with 18 bases between them. The CDR3 sequence is 16 residues long. CDR1 is KGHDR and CDR2 is SFDVKD in the germline V gene. CDR3 amino acids: CATTPVGGRDNSPLHF. CDR3 bases: TGTGCCACCACCCCCGTCGGGGGTAGAGATAATTCACCCCTCCACTTT.

The CDR3: CATGGLAEETQYF. Here the CDR3 DNA reads TGTGCCACCGGAGGACTAGCGGAAGAGACCCAGTACTTC. This chain uses TRBV24-1 with TRBJ2-5; 10 nucleotides agree with TRBD2. The CDR3 length is 13 residues. CDR1 and CDR2 from the germline V gene are KGHDR and SFDVKD. Trimming cost V 9 bases and J 3 bases; bases outside gene matches: 3.